A single sample is the source of the 31 T cell receptor beta chains below, sequenced in a study of cytomegalovirus exposure and HLA in healthy donors. PCR involved 60 Vbeta and 13 Jbeta primers. Libraries were prepared by immunoSEQ multiplex PCR; TCRdb keeps only in-frame clonotypes and omits some of them. The table shows around 140,000 clones, with more than 75% occurring only once. Sequencing was done on a sample of PBMCs. These receptors were collected from a woman between 50 and 59 years old in good health and CMV-seropositive.

The gene calls are TRBV6-6 and TRBJ2-1; 9 bases match TRBD1. The germline V gene has CDR1 MNHNY and CDR2 SVGAGI (reference sequence). After removal of 4 bases from V and 8 bases from J, the junction contained 6 bases not matched to a gene. CDR3 length equals 14 residues. CDR3 loop: CASSFRTGVDEQFF. The CDR3 nucleotides read TGTGCCAGCAGTTTCCGGACAGGGGTCGATGAGCAGTTCTTC.

V and J are TRBV18 and TRBJ2-1, with 10 bases lining up with TRBD2. V dropped 6 bases and J dropped 7; count of bases not matched to a gene: 15. This CDR3 has 17 residues. Per germline, CDR1 KGHSH and CDR2 LQKENI. The CDR3 here is CASSLKAGGPSVNEQFF. CDR3 in DNA: TGTGCCAGCTCCCTCAAAGCGGGAGGGCCCTCAGTAAATGAGCAGTTCTTC.

The chain couples TRBV6-5 to TRBJ2-7, with 10 positions matching TRBD2. Germline V CDR1 and CDR2: MNHEY, SVGAGI. CDR3 size: 16 residues. The V segment lost 2 bases and the J segment 2 bases; nucleotides outside the gene matches: 6. The CDR3 protein is CASSYGLAGDPYEQYF. The CDR3 DNA reads as TGTGCCAGCAGTTACGGCCTAGCGGGGGACCCCTACGAGCAGTACTTC.

The chain is built from TRBV27 and TRBJ1-1; 10 positions agree with TRBD1. The length of the CDR3 is 15 residues. Germline lookup yields CDR1 MNHEY and CDR2 SMNVEV (reference sequence). The V and J ends lost 5 bases and 3 bases, in that order; junction bases with no gene match: 6. The CDR3 DNA is TGTGCCAGCAGTAACTTAGGGACAGGGGACACTGAAGCTTTCTTT. Its protein is CASSNLGTGDTEAFF.

The chain combines TRBV29-1 with TRBJ2-2, with D hard to call. V was trimmed by 7 bases and J by 0 bases, leaving 18 bases between them. The V gene's germline CDR1 is SQVTM and CDR2 ANQGSEA. There are 16 residues in the CDR3. In DNA, the CDR3 is TGCAGCGCCTCGGGTCGTGGCCGCGCGAACACCGGGGAGCTGTTTTTT. It yields the protein CSASGRGRANTGELFF.

The CDR3 spells CASSNGGLAGYYEQYF. CDR3 DNA sequence: TGTGCCAGCAGCAATGGGGGACTAGCGGGCTACTACGAGCAGTACTTC. The V gene is TRBV9, the J gene TRBJ2-7; the match to TRBD2 covers 12 bases. The CDR3 runs to 16 residues. Germline lookup yields CDR1 SGDLS and CDR2 YYNGEE. Losses at the gene ends were 4 bases for V and 3 bases for J; bases not matched to a gene: 8.

The chain combines TRBV6-1 with TRBJ2-7; no firm D call. This CDR3 comprises 13 residues. From germline, CDR1 is MNHNS and CDR2 SASEGT. V lost 6 bases to trimming and J lost 0 bases, with 9 bases between them. CDR3 residues: CASSQYHSYEQYF. The CDR3 DNA follows: TGTGCCAGCAGCCAGTACCACTCCTACGAGCAGTACTTC.

J is TRBJ1-4 and V is TRBV13; D possibly corresponds to TRBD1 (6 bases). V dropped 6 bases and J dropped 5 bases, with 16 bases sitting between them. Germline assignment: CDR1 PRHDT and CDR2 FYEKMQ (reference sequence). The CDR3 is 15 amino acids. CDR3 sequence reads: CASRVQGRINEKLFF. DNA of the CDR3: TGTGCCAGCAGAGTACAGGGTAGGATCAATGAAAAACTGTTTTTT. The whole variable domain, filled in from reference TRBV13 and TRBJ1-4, reads AAGVIQSPRHLIKEKRETATLKCYPIPRHDTVYWYQQGPGQDPQFLISFYEKMQSDKGSIPDRFSAQQFSDYHSELNMSSLELGDSALYFCASRVQGRINEKLFFGSGTQLSVL.

This clone was seen more than once but under ten times. The rearrangement joins TRBV7-9 to TRBJ2-3, with D maybe TRBD2 (5 bases). CDR3 length: 15 residues. Trimming removed 1 base from V and 3 bases from J, with 11 bases in between. The germline V gene encodes CDR1 SEHNR and CDR2 FQNEAQ (reference sequence). As DNA, the CDR3 is TGTGCCAGCAGCTTAGTACTAGGCAGAACAGATACGCAGTATTTT. It translates to CASSLVLGRTDTQYF.

V usage is TRBV6-1 and J usage is TRBJ1-6; 8 bases map to TRBD1. J was trimmed by 5 bases and V by 7 bases; bases with no gene match: 4. CDR1 and CDR2 (germline): MNHNS, SASEGT. This CDR3 has 14 residues. The CDR3 bases are TGTGCCAGCATTCCGGGACAGGATAATTCACCCCTCCACTTT. Its protein product is CASIPGQDNSPLHF.

The chain carries TRBV2 and TRBJ1-4; D uncertain. V gave up 3 bases and J gave up 5 bases, with 19 bases separating them. The CDR3 has 17 residues. Per germline, CDR1 SNHLY and CDR2 FYNNEI. The CDR3 nucleotides read TGTGCCAGCAGTGAGGATCAAGACGGACTCCGGAATGAAAAACTGTTTTTT. Protein sequence: CASSEDQDGLRNEKLFF. Looking up the rest from reference TRBV2 and TRBJ1-4 gives the full variable domain: EPEVTQTPSHQVTQMGQEVILRCVPISNHLYFYWYRQILGQKVEFLVSFYNNEISEKSEIFDDQFSVERPDGSNFTLKIRSTKLEDSAMYFCASSEDQDGLRNEKLFFGSGTQLSVL.

The gene calls are TRBV7-3 and TRBJ2-1; D might be TRBD1 (5 bases). This CDR3 has 13 amino acids. V lost 5 bases and J 3 bases, leaving 8 bases between the germline ends. Per germline, CDR1 SGHTA and CDR2 FQGTGA. The CDR3 here is CASSADSYNEQFF. CDR3 nucleotides: TGTGCCAGCAGCGCCGACAGCTACAATGAGCAGTTCTTC.

The rearrangement uses TRBV5-1 and TRBJ1-1; 8 bases fit TRBD1. The junction had 7 bases not matched to a gene; V was cut back by 2 bases and J by 1 base. The CDR3 has 16 amino acids. Germline assignment: CDR1 SGHRS and CDR2 YFSETQ. The CDR3 DNA sequence: TGCGCCAGCAGCTTTGGGACAGGAGGACCGAACACTGAAGCTTTCTTT. The encoded protein is CASSFGTGGPNTEAFF. Based on the CDR3 plus reference TRBV5-1 and TRBJ1-1, the full variable domain is KAGVTQTPRYLIKTRGQQVTLSCSPISGHRSVSWYQQTPGQGLQFLFEYFSETQRNKGNFPGRFSGRQFSNSRSEMNVSTLELGDSALYLCASSFGTGGPNTEAFFGQGTRLTVV.

The chain combines TRBV5-4 with TRBJ2-3; weak D call: TRBD1 (5 bases). CDR1 is SGHNT and CDR2 is YYREEE in the germline V gene (reference sequence). V was clipped by 3 bases and J by 3 bases, with 14 bases between them. The CDR3 has 15 amino acids. The CDR3 nucleotides are TGTGCCAGCAGCTCCCCGATAACAGGTACAGATACGCAGTATTTT. It specifies CASSSPITGTDTQYF. Using reference TRBV5-4 and TRBJ2-3 for the parts outside the CDR3, the full variable domain is ETGVTQSPTHLIKTRGQQVTLRCSSQSGHNTVSWYQQALGQGPQFIFQYYREEENGRGNFPPRFSGLQFPNYSSELNVNALELDDSALYLCASSSPITGTDTQYFGPGTRLTVL.

This chain connects TRBV2 to TRBJ2-7; D is perhaps TRBD1 (6 bases). The CDR3 sequence is 17 residues long. V was trimmed by 8 bases and J by 3 bases, leaving 26 bases between them. The germline V gene has CDR1 SNHLY and CDR2 FYNNEI. The CDR3: CASGSRGEGLKFYEQYF. DNA of the CDR3: TGTGCCAGCGGCTCCAGGGGTGAGGGTCTAAAATTCTACGAGCAGTACTTC.

The chain joins TRBV5-1 to TRBJ2-7, with a weak D call TRBD1 (7 bases). The CDR3 contains 15 residues. Germline lookup yields CDR1 SGHRS and CDR2 YFSETQ. The V end was cut by 0 bases, the J end by 4 bases, with 14 bases between. The CDR3 nucleotides are TGCGCCAGCAGCTTGGCCGCGACAGGGACTTACGAGCAGTACTTC. Translation: CASSLAATGTYEQYF.

The chain uses TRBV27 and TRBJ2-5, with D unresolved. The closer fit of TRBJ2-7 to the DNA end suggests the J call may be wrong. This CDR3 region has 13 residues. The V gene's germline CDR1 is MNHEY and CDR2 SMNVEV (reference sequence). CDR3 coding DNA: TGTGCCAGCTCACTTAGCAGCCCCCTCGAGCAGTACTTC. It encodes CASSLSSPLEQYF.

The V and J genes are TRBV6-4 and TRBJ1-6; D is uncertain. Looked up from germline, CDR1 is MRHNA and CDR2 is SNTAGT. Trimming removed 2 bases at V and 6 bases at J, with 5 bases between. The CDR3 runs 13 residues. The CDR3 loop is CASSDRLNSPLHF. Here the CDR3 DNA reads TGTGCCAGCAGTGACCGACTTAATTCACCCCTCCACTTT.

The V and J genes are TRBV5-5 and TRBJ2-5; D is perhaps TRBD2 (7 bases). The J call may be in error: the DNA end matches TRBJ2-7 better. The CDR3 loop spans 15 amino acids. CDR1 and CDR2 from the germline V gene are SGHKS and YYEKEE (reference sequence). The CDR3 region is CASSRGARGSDEQYF. For the CDR3, the DNA is TGTGCCAGCAGCCGGGGGGCCAGGGGAAGCGACGAGCAGTACTTC.

This clone was seen a single time. The chain is built from TRBV6-5 and TRBJ1-1, with D possibly matching TRBD1 (6 bases). Trimming pared 7 bases from V and 11 bases from J, leaving 14 bases between. This CDR3 comprises 11 residues. Germline CDR1 and CDR2: MNHEY and SVGAGI. DNA of the CDR3: TGTGCCAGCAAAGAAAGGGGGTGTGCTTTCTTT. Encoded protein: CASKERGCAFF.

CDR3 amino acids: CASSEVLTGAHEQFF. For the CDR3, the DNA is TGTGCCAGCAGTGAAGTACTGACCGGAGCGCATGAGCAGTTCTTC. The rearrangement joins TRBV2 to TRBJ2-1; the D is unclear. The V gene's germline CDR1 is SNHLY and CDR2 FYNNEI. Trimming stripped 1 base from V and 8 bases from J, with 15 bases between. The CDR3 is 15 amino acids.

This clone was seen just once. CDR3 bases: TGTGCCAGCAGCTGGGGGACAGGGGGTTACCAGCCCCAGCATTTT. This codes for CASSWGTGGYQPQHF. The chain employs TRBV11-2 and TRBJ1-5, with TRBD1 identical over 11 bases. After removal of 4 bases from V and 7 bases from J, the junction contained 6 bases not matched to a gene. The CDR3 covers 15 residues. The germline CDR1 and CDR2 sequences are SGHAT and FQNNGV.

In the case of this clone: The identical CDR3 is also encoded by other nucleotide sequences in the sample. This sequence joins TRBV10-3 and TRBJ2-5; the match to TRBD2 covers 7 bases. This CDR3 spans 16 amino acids. Germline V gene data show CDR1 as ENHRY and CDR2 as SYGVKD. Trimming removed 7 bases from V and 2 bases from J; junction bases left unmatched: 13. CDR3 in amino acids: CAITSGQRGGQETQYF. The CDR3 DNA reads as TGTGCCATCACCTCCGGGCAACGGGGAGGGCAAGAGACCCAGTACTTC.

This chain uses TRBV6-5 with TRBJ1-2; 8 positions agree with TRBD1. Losses at the gene ends were 4 bases for V and 8 bases for J; bases not matched to a gene: 6. The germline CDR1 and CDR2 sequences are MNHEY and SVGAGI. The CDR3 has 13 amino acids. This chain's CDR3 is CASSLTGAGGYTF. The CDR3 DNA follows: TGTGCCAGCAGTTTGACAGGGGCGGGAGGCTACACCTTC.

V gene TRBV19 combines with J gene TRBJ2-2; D is perhaps TRBD2 (6 bases). The ends were cut back, 10 bases at V and 1 base at J, with 13 bases in the middle. CDR3 length: 14 residues. The germline V gene encodes CDR1 LNHDA and CDR2 SQIVND (reference sequence). CDR3 DNA sequence: TGTGCCACCCTAGGGCGGGGGAACACCGGGGAGCTGTTTTTT. Translation gives CATLGRGNTGELFF.

The chain links TRBV5-4 to TRBJ2-7, with TRBD2 as a possible D gene (5 bases). The V end lost 0 bases, the J end lost 5 bases, and 9 bases lay between the germline ends. The CDR3 is 13 amino acids. The germline CDR1 and CDR2 sequences are SGHNT and YYREEE (reference sequence). CDR3 coding DNA: TGTGCCAGCAGCTTGGGGTCGGGGAACGAGCAGTACTTC. Translating gives CASSLGSGNEQYF.

The J gene is TRBJ2-2, the V gene TRBV7-9; a weak D match, TRBD1 (6 bases). CDR1 is SEHNR, CDR2 FQNEAQ, per germline (reference sequence). V dropped 6 bases and J dropped 1 base, with 15 bases sitting between them. This CDR3 is 16 amino acids long. The CDR3 spells CASSQGGFRNTGELFF. In DNA form, the CDR3 reads TGTGCCAGCAGTCAAGGGGGATTCCGGAACACCGGGGAGCTGTTTTTT.

The chain has TRBV5-1 and TRBJ1-1; the D gene is possibly TRBD1 (6 bases). This CDR3 region has 14 residues. The germline CDR1 and CDR2 sequences are SGHRS and YFSETQ. Trimming shortened V by 4 bases and J by 1 base, and 11 bases separated the two germline ends. In nucleotides, the CDR3 is TGCGCCAGCAGCATACAGGGAGAGAACACTGAAGCTTTCTTT. It codes for CASSIQGENTEAFF. The full variable domain, rest sourced from reference TRBV5-1 and TRBJ1-1, is KAGVTQTPRYLIKTRGQQVTLSCSPISGHRSVSWYQQTPGQGLQFLFEYFSETQRNKGNFPGRFSGRQFSNSRSEMNVSTLELGDSALYLCASSIQGENTEAFFGQGTRLTVV.

The V gene is TRBV5-1, the J gene TRBJ1-1, with 7 bases that match TRBD1. V lost 4 bases to trimming and J lost 1 base; unmatched junction nucleotides: 7. The CDR3 contains 15 residues. Germline values: CDR1 SGHRS, CDR2 YFSETQ. This CDR3 is CASSRNRGGNTEAFF. In DNA form, the CDR3 reads TGCGCCAGCAGCCGGAACAGGGGTGGGAACACTGAAGCTTTCTTT.

There are a few counts of this clone. The gene calls are TRBV7-3 and TRBJ1-1, with TRBD1 as a possible D gene (6 bases). CDR3 size: 13 residues. Germline-derived CDR1 and CDR2 are SGHTA and FQGTGA. V lost 4 bases and J 3 bases, leaving 9 bases between the germline ends. The DNA of the CDR3 is TGTGCCAGCAGCTCACAGGGAGACACTGAAGCTTTCTTT. Translated: CASSSQGDTEAFF.

V gene TRBV13 combines with J gene TRBJ2-1; D may be TRBD1 (6 bases). Germline CDR1 PRHDT, CDR2 FYEKMQ (reference sequence). CDR3 length: 12 residues. Trimming left V 5 bases short and J 6 bases short, with 8 bases between. The CDR3 loop reads CASSPQGNEQFF. The DNA for the CDR3 is TGTGCCAGCAGCCCACAGGGCAATGAGCAGTTCTTC.